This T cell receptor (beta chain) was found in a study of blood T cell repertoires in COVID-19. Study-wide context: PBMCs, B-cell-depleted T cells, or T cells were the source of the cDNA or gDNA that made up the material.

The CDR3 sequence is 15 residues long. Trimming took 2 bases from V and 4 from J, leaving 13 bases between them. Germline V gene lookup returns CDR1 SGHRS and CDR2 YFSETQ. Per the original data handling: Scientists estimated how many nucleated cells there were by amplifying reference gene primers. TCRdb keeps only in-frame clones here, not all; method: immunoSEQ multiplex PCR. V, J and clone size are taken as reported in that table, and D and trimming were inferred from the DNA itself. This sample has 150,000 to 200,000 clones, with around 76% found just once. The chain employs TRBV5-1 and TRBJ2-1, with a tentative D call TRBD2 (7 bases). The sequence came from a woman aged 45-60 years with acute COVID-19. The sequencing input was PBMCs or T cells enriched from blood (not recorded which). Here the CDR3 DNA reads TGCGCCAGCAGCTTTGGAGCGGGGACATACAATGAGCAGTTCTTC. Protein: CASSFGAGTYNEQFF.